The clone carrying this T cell receptor beta chain was observed a handful of times. Its cognate antigen is unknown. This entry comes from a study of response to subunit inactivated influenza vaccine. Study observations and caveats: The authors proposed limited new T cell recruitment per seasonal influenza vaccination.

Germline V gene data show CDR1 as MDHEN and CDR2 as SYDVKM. Trimming removed 2 bases from V and 1 base from J, with 15 bases in between. The CDR3 has 18 amino acids. One entry per CDR3 protein results from TCRdb running MiXCR on the RT-PCR reads. The sample shows about 570,000 distinct CDR3 sequences, 12% of them seen only once. This sequence originates from a man aged 50 or older who received an inactivated influenza vaccine. The source was PBMCs from blood, collected on the day of vaccination. The gene calls are TRBV28 and TRBJ2-6; either TRBD1 or TRBD2 may supply D (5 bases each). The CDR3 DNA is TGTGCCAGCAGTTTAATCAGGGACCCCCTTTCTGGGGCCAACGTCCTGACTTTC. Its protein is CASSLIRDPLSGANVLTF.